These T cell receptor beta chains were read from a single sample in a study of cytomegalovirus exposure and HLA in healthy donors. TCRdb keeps only in-frame clones here, not all; method: immunoSEQ multiplex PCR. The record lists about 130,000 clones, of which the ten most abundant hold around 2.7%. The sample was PBMCs. The receptor source for this set is a man aged 25 to 40 in good health and CMV-seronegative. Both conserved end residues are part of each CDR3. A D gene is named only where the DNA matches it firmly.

d_gene	v_gene	j_gene	CDR3aa	CDR3nt
NA	TRBV29-1	TRBJ2-7	CSDLEAVYEQYF	TGCAGCGATTTAGAGGCGGTCTACGAGCAGTACTTC
TRBD1	TRBV2	TRBJ1-2	CASSEDRGGYGYTF	TGTGCCAGCAGTGAGGACAGGGGGGGGTATGGCTACACCTTC
NA	TRBV6-5	TRBJ2-1	CASSYASSYNEQFF	TGTGCCAGCAGTTACGCTAGTTCCTACAATGAGCAGTTCTTC
NA	TRBV7-9	TRBJ2-7	CASSFGRAYEQYF	TGTGCCAGCAGCTTCGGCAGGGCCTACGAGCAGTACTTC
NA	TRBV10-3	TRBJ1-3	CAISDGPGDTIYF	TGTGCCATCAGTGATGGACCAGGGGACACCATATATTTT
NA	TRBV4-2	TRBJ1-2	CASSQDIDPYGYTF	TGTGCCAGCAGCCAAGATATAGATCCTTATGGCTACACCTTC
TRBD1	TRBV6-1	TRBJ2-1	CASIGGQGAGDEQFF	TGTGCCAGCATCGGCGGACAGGGAGCAGGGGATGAGCAGTTCTTC
NA	TRBV27	TRBJ1-1	CASSLSQGTSEAFF	TGTGCCAGCAGTTTATCGCAGGGGACCTCTGAAGCTTTCTTT
NA	TRBV19	TRBJ2-6	CASSILYDTTGLLKSSGANVLTF	TGTGCCAGTAGTATTTTATACGATACCACAGGTTTACTCAAGAGCTCTGGGGCCAACGTCCTGACTTTC
TRBD2	TRBV4-2	TRBJ2-1	CASSQDDPSTSGIGNEQFF	TGTGCCAGCAGCCAAGATGACCCCTCTACTAGCGGGATAGGGAATGAGCAGTTCTTC
NA	TRBV27	TRBJ1-1	CASSLNRVTEAFF	TGTGCCAGCAGTTTAAACAGGGTGACTGAAGCTTTCTTT
NA	TRBV30	TRBJ2-3	CAWSALTESTQYF	TGTGCCTGGAGTGCCCTGACAGAAAGTACGCAGTATTTT
NA	TRBV29-1	TRBJ1-2	CSVENYLYGYTF	TGCAGCGTTGAGAACTACCTTTATGGCTACACCTTC
TRBD1	TRBV19	TRBJ1-4	CASSRGTDTNEKLFF	TGTGCCAGTAGCAGGGGGACGGACACTAATGAAAAACTGTTTTTT
TRBD1	TRBV19	TRBJ2-5	CASGAGTDQETQYF	TGTGCCAGTGGCGCCGGGACAGATCAAGAGACCCAGTACTTC
TRBD2	TRBV18	TRBJ2-3	CASSNLAASTDTQYF	TGTGCCAGCTCAAACCTAGCGGCTAGCACAGATACGCAGTATTTT
NA	TRBV4-1	TRBJ2-3	CAGSQDEERTFTDTQYF	TGCGCCGGCAGCCAAGATGAGGAGCGGACTTTCACAGATACGCAGTATTTT
NA	TRBV28	TRBJ2-6	CASSKASSGANVLTF	TGTGCCAGCAGCAAAGCTAGCTCTGGGGCCAACGTCCTGACTTTC
TRBD2	TRBV6-4	TRBJ2-3	CASSDEAGGTDTQYF	TGTGCCAGCAGTGACGAGGCGGGGGGGACAGATACGCAGTATTTT
NA	TRBV30	TRBJ2-7	CAWSVGGRVSEQYF	TGTGCCTGGAGTGTAGGGGGGAGGGTCAGCGAGCAGTACTTC
TRBD2	TRBV29-1	TRBJ2-7	CSVEGGSGRRKYF	TGCAGCGTTGAAGGAGGTAGCGGGAGAAGAAAGTACTTC
NA	TRBV13	TRBJ1-2	CASSLVAVYYGYTF	TGTGCCAGCAGCTTAGTTGCAGTCTACTATGGCTACACCTTC
NA	TRBV6-5	TRBJ2-7	CASSYGLNYEQYF	TGTGCCAGCAGTTACGGGCTCAACTACGAGCAGTACTTC
NA	TRBV6-1	TRBJ2-3	CASSESPLGLSHTQYF	TGTGCCAGCAGTGAGTCACCCCTAGGCCTGAGCCATACGCAGTATTTT
NA	TRBV27	TRBJ2-7	CASSVEGDFLYEQYF	TGTGCCAGCAGTGTAGAAGGGGACTTCCTCTACGAGCAGTACTTC
NA	TRBV4-1	TRBJ1-5	CASSQEGSNQPQHF	TGCGCCAGCAGCCAGGAGGGTAGCAATCAGCCCCAGCATTTT
TRBD2	TRBV10-1	TRBJ2-1	CASSEPVGRLARSGEQFF	TGCGCCAGCAGTGAGCCTGTGGGTCGACTAGCGCGGTCGGGCGAGCAGTTCTTC
NA	TRBV5-1	TRBJ1-1	CASALGEGLNTEAFF	TGCGCCAGCGCATTGGGGGAGGGACTGAACACTGAAGCTTTCTTT
NA	TRBV4-1	TRBJ2-7	CASSHPLAAYYEQYF	TGCGCCAGCAGCCATCCCCTGGCGGCCTACTACGAGCAGTACTTC
TRBD2	TRBV2	TRBJ2-3	CASGTSGSTDTQYF	TGTGCCAGCGGGACTAGCGGAAGCACAGATACGCAGTATTTT
TRBD2	TRBV7-9	TRBJ2-1	CASSSLRTRVLSSYNEQFF	TGTGCCAGCAGCTCCCTCCGGACTAGGGTTCTTAGCTCCTACAATGAGCAGTTCTTC
NA	TRBV28	TRBJ1-2	CASSSRHYGYTF	TGTGCCAGCAGTTCACGACATTATGGCTACACCTTC
NA	TRBV7-6	TRBJ1-5	CASSLEVAGNTNQPQHF	TGTGCCAGCAGCTTAGAGGTCGCGGGGAATACTAATCAGCCCCAGCATTTT
TRBD1	TRBV28	TRBJ1-3	CASSLFDVPGTGVDSGNTIYF	TGTGCCAGCAGTTTATTCGACGTACCCGGGACAGGGGTCGACTCTGGAAACACCATATATTTT
TRBD2	TRBV29-1	TRBJ2-7	CSVLGLANEQYF	TGCAGCGTTCTTGGACTAGCGAACGAGCAGTACTTC
NA	TRBV28	TRBJ2-6	CASSSQVAGANVLTF	TGTGCCAGCAGCTCGCAGGTGGCCGGGGCCAACGTCCTGACTTTC
TRBD2	TRBV2	TRBJ2-7	CASSKLAGDYEQYF	TGTGCCAGCAGTAAACTAGCGGGAGATTACGAGCAGTACTTC
TRBD1	TRBV15	TRBJ1-1	CATSAGQGAFTEAFF	TGTGCCACCAGCGCCGGACAGGGGGCCTTCACTGAAGCTTTCTTT
TRBD2	TRBV25-1	TRBJ2-5	CASSEATSGKETQYF	TGTGCCAGCAGTGAGGCGACTAGCGGGAAAGAGACCCAGTACTTC
TRBD2	TRBV19	TRBJ2-2	CASSISRVAGANTGELFF	TGTGCCAGTAGTATTTCTCGGGTAGCGGGGGCGAACACCGGGGAGCTGTTTTTT
TRBD2	TRBV28	TRBJ2-7	CASRGGGIESYEQYF	TGTGCCAGTCGGGGGGGCGGAATAGAATCCTACGAGCAGTACTTC
NA	TRBV27	TRBJ2-3	CASSELLAASTDTQYF	TGTGCCAGCAGTGAGTTACTAGCAGCCAGCACAGATACGCAGTATTTT
NA	TRBV14	TRBJ1-1	CATAVNTEAFF	TGTGCCACCGCGGTGAACACTGAAGCTTTCTTT
NA	TRBV7-9	TRBJ2-2	CASSPTPVGPRTNTGELFF	TGTGCCAGCAGCCCTACCCCGGTTGGCCCCAGGACGAACACCGGGGAGCTGTTTTTT
TRBD2	TRBV6-5	TRBJ2-7	CASSAQAGGSYEQYF	TGTGCCAGCAGTGCCCAAGCGGGAGGCTCCTACGAGCAGTACTTC
TRBD1	TRBV29-1	TRBJ1-2	CSLGTGGYGYTF	TGCAGCCTCGGGACAGGGGGCTATGGCTACACCTTC
NA	TRBV9	TRBJ2-7	CAIPPYEQYF	TGTGCCATCCCTCCGTACGAGCAGTACTTC
TRBD2	TRBV7-7	TRBJ2-2	CASSRGLAGYTGELFF	TGTGCCAGCAGCCGGGGACTAGCGGGATACACCGGGGAGCTGTTTTTT
NA	TRBV29-1	TRBJ1-3	CSVDIQGTGNTIYF	TGCAGCGTTGACATCCAGGGTACTGGAAACACCATATATTTT